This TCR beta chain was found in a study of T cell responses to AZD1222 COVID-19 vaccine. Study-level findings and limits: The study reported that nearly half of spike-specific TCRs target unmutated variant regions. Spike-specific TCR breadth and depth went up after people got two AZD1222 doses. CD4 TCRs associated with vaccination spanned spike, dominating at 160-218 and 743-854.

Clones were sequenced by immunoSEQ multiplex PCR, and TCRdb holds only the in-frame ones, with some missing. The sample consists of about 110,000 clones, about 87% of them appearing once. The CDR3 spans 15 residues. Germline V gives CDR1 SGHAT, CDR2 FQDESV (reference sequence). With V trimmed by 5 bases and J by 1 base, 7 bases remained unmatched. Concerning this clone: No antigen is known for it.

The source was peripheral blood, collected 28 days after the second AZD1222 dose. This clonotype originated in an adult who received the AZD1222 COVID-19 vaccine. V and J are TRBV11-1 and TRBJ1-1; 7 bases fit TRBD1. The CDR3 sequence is CASSPGRGGNTEAFF. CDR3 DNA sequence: TGTGCCAGCAGCCCAGGCAGGGGGGGGAACACTGAAGCTTTCTTT. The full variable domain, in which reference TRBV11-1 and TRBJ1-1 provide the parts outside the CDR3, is EAEVAQSPRYKITEKSQAVAFWCDPISGHATLYWYRQILGQGPELLVQFQDESVVDDSQLPKDRFSAERLKGVDSTLKIQPAELGDSAMYLCASSPGRGGNTEAFFGQGTRLTVV.